This TCR beta chain comes out of a study of cytomegalovirus exposure and HLA in healthy donors. Background on the study: Within an early data release were about 85 million unique TCRs drawn from HLA-typed donors.

The germline V gene encodes CDR1 SGHVS and CDR2 FQNEAQ. The CDR3 totals 16 residues. V was clipped by 5 bases and J by 4 bases; unmatched bases: 10. Primers: 60 Vbeta forward and 13 Jbeta reverse. Only in-frame clones appear in the TCRdb table, and some are missing; sequencing was by immunoSEQ multiplex PCR. Of over 80,000 clones listed, 73% are singletons. Study outcomes and limitations: Highest at DRB1 and lowest at HLA-C, TCR association rates differed among HLA loci in a later analysis.

As regards this clone: The antigen is unknown.

The origin of this receptor is a man aged 40-50 years in good health and CMV-seronegative. This chain connects TRBV7-8 to TRBJ2-2, with 7 bases aligning to TRBD2. The source material was PBMCs. Written as DNA, the CDR3 is TGTGCCAGCAGCCCCACTGGCGGGGGAAGCACCGGGGAGCTGTTTTTT. Translation gives CASSPTGGGSTGELFF.